This T cell receptor (beta chain) was captured in a study of regulatory T cells in long-lasting Graves disease. Construction of the TCR beta libraries employed iRepertoire HTBI primers in conjunction with Arm-PCR of CDR3 regions. One entry per CDR3 protein results from TCRdb running MiXCR on the multiplex PCR reads. The table records about 540,000 distinct CDR3 sequences, about 14% of them present only once. V was pared by 8 bases and J by 8 bases, with 22 bases between. Germline-derived CDR1 and CDR2 are MNHEY and SVGEGT. The CDR3 spans 15 residues. There are many counts of this clonotype. Time point indicated: newly diagnosed GD, antithyroid drugs for less than 3 months. Construction of the TCR library relied on RNA isolated from PBMCs. These data also formed part of another study, on T cells in Graves' hyperthyroidism and ophthalmopathy.

The clonotype originates from a man aged 30 to 45 with Graves disease. The rearrangement links TRBV6-2 or TRBV6-3 to TRBJ2-4; D perhaps matches TRBD2 (6 bases). Source: peripheral blood mononuclear cells (PBMCs), taken at new diagnosis, from a patient treated with antithyroid drugs. CDR3 region: CASSNHHAGMDIQYF. In DNA form, the CDR3 reads TGTGCCAGCTCTAATCACCATGCGGGGATGGACATTCAGTACTTC.